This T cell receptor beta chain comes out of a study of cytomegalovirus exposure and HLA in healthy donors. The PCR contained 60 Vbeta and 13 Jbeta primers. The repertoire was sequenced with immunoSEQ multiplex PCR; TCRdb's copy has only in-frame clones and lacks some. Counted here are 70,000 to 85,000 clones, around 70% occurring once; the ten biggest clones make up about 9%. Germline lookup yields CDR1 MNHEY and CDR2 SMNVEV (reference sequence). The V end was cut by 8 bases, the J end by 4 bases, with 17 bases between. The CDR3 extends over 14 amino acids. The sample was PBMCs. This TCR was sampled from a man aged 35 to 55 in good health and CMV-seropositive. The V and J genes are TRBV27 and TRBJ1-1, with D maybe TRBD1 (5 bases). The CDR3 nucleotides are TGTGCCAGCTCCTTCCCTGGGGCCGGCACTGAAGCTTTCTTT. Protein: CASSFPGAGTEAFF.